This T cell receptor beta chain derives from a study of blood T cell repertoires in COVID-19. The overall study: The United States, Italy and Spain supplied acute and convalescent COVID-19 samples. T cells, B-cell-depleted T cells, or PBMCs supplied cDNA or gDNA.

Trimming stripped 10 bases from V and 1 base from J, with 14 bases between. The CDR3 is 13 amino acids. Per germline, CDR1 SEHNR and CDR2 FQNEAQ (reference sequence). In the original workflow: Reference gene primers were amplified, and this amplification served to estimate nucleated cell counts. Sequencing used immunoSEQ multiplex PCR; TCRdb keeps in-frame clones, though not all of them. Clonal size and the V and J genes are those of that table, whereas D and trimming came from the DNA. The repertoire holds some 180,000 clones, with about 78% as singletons. This TCR derives from a woman in her fifties or sixties with active or convalescent COVID-19. Sequencing was done on a sample of peripheral blood. The chain has TRBV7-9 and TRBJ2-7; D is uncertain. The CDR3 DNA is TGTGCCATTCTCGACGGAGATTCCTACGAGCAGTACTTC. Translation gives CAILDGDSYEQYF.